One and the same sample provided the 6 T cell receptor beta chains below, sequenced in a study of Graves' ophthalmopathy and Graves' hyperthyroidism. Investigators amplified TCR beta CDR3 regions from RNA transcripts. In the first round, RT-PCR was carried out with HTBI primers, and a multiplex PCR formed the second round. TCRdb passed the multiplex PCR reads through MiXCR, listing each CDR3 protein once. The sample consists of about 480,000 distinct CDR3 sequences, 14% of them appearing once. Sequenced material: blood. The receptors come from a woman in her twenties or thirties with Graves' ophthalmopathy.

This clonotype was seen at least ten times. This sequence joins TRBV10-3 and TRBJ1-3; tentative D call: TRBD1 (6 bases). The germline gives CDR1 ENHRY, CDR2 SYGVKD. Trimming pared 4 bases from V and 3 bases from J, leaving 16 bases between. CDR3 length: 16 residues. Here the CDR3 reads CAISAATGGLGNTIYF. Written as DNA, the CDR3 is TGTGCCATCAGTGCGGCGACAGGAGGACTTGGAAACACCATATATTTT.

Points on this clonotype: One end of the junction varies from germline; a read error may be responsible. The chain is built from TRBV6-4 and TRBJ1-2; 7 nucleotides align to TRBD1. The CDR3 has 13 amino acids. The germline V gene encodes CDR1 MRHNA and CDR2 SNTAGT. The CDR3 nucleotides read TGTGCCAGCAGCGAAACAGGGGACTATGGCTACAGCTTC. It translates to CASSETGDYGYSF.

This clonotype was observed many times. The J gene is TRBJ2-7, the V gene TRBV2, with 12 bases lining up with TRBD2. This CDR3 spans 15 amino acids. With V trimmed by 6 bases and J by 3 bases, 6 bases remained unmatched. CDR1 and CDR2 (germline): SNHLY, FYNNEI. The CDR3 nucleotides read TGTGCCAGCAGGCAACTAGCGGGAGGAGACTACGAGCAGTACTTC. It yields the protein CASRQLAGGDYEQYF.

This clonotype was seen ten or more times. V and J are TRBV6-2 or TRBV6-3 and TRBJ2-7; D may be TRBD1 or TRBD2 (5 bases each). Trimming pared 4 bases from V and 3 bases from J, leaving 16 bases between. Germline V CDR1 and CDR2: MNHEY, SVGEGT. The CDR3 totals 15 residues. The CDR3 loop is CASSSVSSGLYEQYF. CDR3 nucleotide sequence: TGTGCCAGCAGTTCGGTTTCGTCGGGGCTCTACGAGCAGTACTTC.

About this clonotype: In this CDR3 the conserved last residue, phenylalanine or tryptophan, is missing, so a read error is likely. V is TRBV6-9 and J is TRBJ1-5; D gene uncertain. This CDR3 contains 13 residues. Per the germline V gene, CDR1 is MNHGY and CDR2 is SVAAGI. The germline V and J ends were trimmed by 6 bases and 4 bases, with 10 bases remaining between them. Here the CDR3 DNA reads TGTGCCAGCAGATACTCAGAAAATCAGCCCCAGCATTAT. Translating gives CASRYSENQPQHY.

This rearrangement joins TRBV20-1 to TRBJ2-5, with TRBD2 identical over 8 bases. V was clipped by 8 bases and J by 0 bases; unmatched bases: 11. Germline CDR1 reads DFQATT; CDR2 reads SNEGSKA (reference sequence). This CDR3 is built from 15 residues. The CDR3 reads CSSGVGGRYQETQYF. The CDR3 coding sequence is TGCAGTTCGGGGGTGGGCGGGAGGTACCAAGAGACCCAGTACTTC.